The 7 T cell receptor beta chains presented below share a single source sample, sequenced in a study of T-cell reconstitution after alpha-beta-depleted transplantation in children. This sample's TCRbeta library carried unique molecular identifier barcodes. MiXCR, run by TCRdb on the PCR reads, gives a single entry per CDR3 protein. The table has approximately 270,000 distinct CDR3 sequences, 20% to 30% seen once. The source was PBMCs, mostly from graft donor cells, collected 360 days after TCRalphabeta/CD19-depleted stem cell transplant. Receptor source: a female patient aged 2 to 10 who had a stem cell transplant for congenital amegakaryocytic thrombocytopenia, so the T cells may come from the graft donor.

This clonotype is labeled as medium-sized (0.01 to 0.1%). The V call is TRBV12-3 or TRBV12-4, the J call TRBJ2-7; no firm D call. This CDR3 has 12 residues. The germline V and J ends were trimmed by 4 bases and 3 bases, with 7 bases remaining between them. The CDR3 nucleotides read TGTGCCAGCAGTTGGACCCTCTACGAGCAGTACTTC. Amino acids: CASSWTLYEQYF.

This clonotype has only a few counts. The chain is built from TRBV27 and TRBJ1-5; D is unresolved. Trimming took 2 bases from V and 2 from J, leaving 7 bases between them. The CDR3 sequence is 14 residues long. Germline CDR1 is MNHEY and CDR2 is SMNVEV (reference sequence). CDR3 sequence: CASSLVSGNQPQHF. In DNA, the CDR3 is TGTGCCAGCAGTTTAGTTAGTGGCAATCAGCCCCAGCATTTT.

This clonotype was seen at least ten times. This chain joins TRBV12-3 or TRBV12-4 and TRBJ2-7, with D uncertain. The CDR3 totals 16 residues. Trimming pared 2 bases from V and 3 bases from J, leaving 17 bases between. This chain's CDR3 is CASSLFPHGTSYEQYF. In DNA, the CDR3 is TGTGCCAGCAGTTTATTCCCACACGGAACAAGCTACGAGCAGTACTTC.

The CDR3 DNA reads as TGTGCCAGCAGCCAAGGTAGGGAGACGAACACTGAAGCTTTCTTT. Its translation is CASSQGRETNTEAFF. The chain employs TRBV3-1 and TRBJ1-1; D not resolved. V lost 1 base and J lost 1, with 10 bases in between. CDR1 and CDR2 (germline): LGHDT, YNNKEL (reference sequence). The CDR3 has 15 amino acids.

This clonotype appeared a few times. DNA of the CDR3: TGTGCCAGCAGCTTGGCGCGGAATCCGGCGGGGTGGGACTCCCTTTACAATGAGCAGTTCTTC. It yields the protein CASSLARNPAGWDSLYNEQFF. V usage is TRBV5-4 and J usage is TRBJ2-1, with D perhaps TRBD2 (6 bases). V was trimmed by 0 bases and J by 4 bases, leaving 29 bases between them. The CDR3 contains 21 residues. Per the germline V gene, CDR1 is SGHNT and CDR2 is YYREEE (reference sequence).

This chain connects TRBV5-1 to TRBJ2-1; 9 nucleotides match TRBD1. Germline V gene lookup returns CDR1 SGHRS and CDR2 YFSETQ. Trimming at V came to 0 bases and at J to 9 bases, leaving 4 bases not matched to a gene. This CDR3 contains 14 residues. The CDR3 spells CASSLAGTGSEQFF. The CDR3 DNA reads as TGCGCCAGCAGCTTGGCCGGGACAGGGAGTGAGCAGTTCTTC.

Concerning this clonotype: At one end, the junction sequence differs from germline, possibly due to a read error. The genes are TRBV7-3 and TRBJ2-7; TRBD2 matches at 9 bases. This CDR3 contains 18 residues. The germline V gene encodes CDR1 SGHTA and CDR2 FQGTGA. CDR3: CASSLRFSGGTRSYEQYF. The CDR3 region has the DNA TGCGCCAGCAGCTTACGGTTTAGCGGGGGAACTCGCTCCTACGAGCAGTACTTC.